The 14 T cell receptor beta chains below all came from one sample that was sequenced in a study of immune evolution from preneoplasia to lung adenocarcinoma. Produced via immunoSEQ multiplex PCR; TCRdb's table is partial and in-frame only. The table has around 10,000 clones, about 80% seen once. The sequenced sample was FFPE minimally invasive lung adenocarcinoma tissue. The origin of the receptors is a person aged 65 to 85 with lung adenocarcinoma. Some clones in this sample may be carry-over from other donors' samples.

V and J are TRBV28 and TRBJ2-3, with 11 bases lining up with TRBD1. V was pared by 5 bases and J by 4 bases, with 5 bases of the junction left unmatched. The CDR3 is 15 residues long. Germline loops: CDR1 MDHEN, CDR2 SYDVKM. The chain's CDR3 is CASSRRTGGADTQYF. The DNA for the CDR3 is TGTGCCAGCAGTAGGAGGACAGGGGGCGCAGATACGCAGTATTTT.

V and J are TRBV4-2 and TRBJ2-7; 10 bases are shared with TRBD2. V gave up 1 base and J gave up 13 bases; unmatched junction bases: 7. Per germline, CDR1 LGHNA and CDR2 YNFKEQ. The CDR3 runs 13 residues. The CDR3 here is CASSQVSGGALYF. CDR3 coding DNA: TGTGCCAGCAGCCAAGTCAGCGGGGGGGCCCTTTACTTC.

The V and J genes are TRBV29-1 and TRBJ1-2; TRBD1 aligns across 8 bases. Per germline, CDR1 SQVTM and CDR2 ANQGSEA. The CDR3 extends over 12 amino acids. Trimming took 4 bases from V and 4 from J; bases not matched to a gene: 2. CDR3 amino acids: CSVAGTGYGYTF. The CDR3, as DNA: TGCAGCGTTGCTGGGACAGGCTATGGCTACACCTTC.

This chain joins TRBV6-1 and TRBJ1-1; 9 bases line up with TRBD1. CDR1 and CDR2 from the germline V gene are MNHNS and SASEGT. The V gene end was trimmed by 7 bases and the J gene end by 4 bases; junction bases not matched to a gene: 7. The CDR3 is 14 residues long. The CDR3: CASIGTGLGTEAFF. The CDR3 bases are TGTGCCAGCATTGGGACAGGGCTGGGCACTGAAGCTTTCTTT.

The chain recombines TRBV5-1 with TRBJ2-3, with 15 bases matching TRBD2. The CDR3 totals 17 residues. Germline-derived CDR1 and CDR2 are SGHRS and YFSETQ. V lost 4 bases, J lost 4 bases, and 7 bases stayed unmatched. CDR3 nucleotides: TGCGCCAGCAGCATGGAACGGACTAGCGGGGGGGCAGATACGCAGTATTTT. Residues: CASSMERTSGGADTQYF.

V is TRBV7-9 and J is TRBJ1-4, with D uncertain. Germline loops: CDR1 SEHNR, CDR2 FQNEAQ (reference sequence). Trimming cost V 2 bases and J 0 bases, with 10 bases left between them. CDR3 length: 16 amino acids. The CDR3 region is CASSLWTDATNEKLFF. In nucleotides, the CDR3 is TGTGCCAGCAGCTTATGGACGGATGCAACTAATGAAAAACTGTTTTTT.

CDR3 nucleotide sequence: TGTGCCAGCAGTCCGGGACAGGTCTCTGAAGCTTTCTTT. The encoded protein is CASSPGQVSEAFF. The rearrangement links TRBV6-1 to TRBJ1-1; 8 nucleotides line up with TRBD1. V was pared by 5 bases and J by 6 bases, with 5 bases of the junction left unmatched. The germline CDR1 and CDR2 sequences are MNHNS and SASEGT. The CDR3 covers 13 residues.

This clone was seen only a few times. The CDR3 nucleotides are TGTGCCAGCAGTCCACCGGGGGCCGAGCAGTACTTC. Amino acids: CASSPPGAEQYF. The chain couples TRBV28 to TRBJ2-7; D may correspond to TRBD1 or TRBD2 (6 bases each). V gave up 5 bases and J gave up 6 bases, with 11 bases separating them. This CDR3 has 12 amino acids. CDR1 is MDHEN and CDR2 is SYDVKM in the germline V gene.

The gene calls are TRBV5-6 and TRBJ1-2, with D possibly being TRBD1 (5 bases). Germline-derived CDR1 and CDR2 are SGHDT and YYEEEE. The germline V and J ends were trimmed by 0 bases and 8 bases, with 8 bases remaining between them. CDR3 size: 12 residues. CDR3 DNA sequence: TGTGCCAGCAGCTTGGGGGGGTTAGGCTACACCTTC. It is translated as CASSLGGLGYTF.

This clone appeared a few times. The chain joins TRBV6-6 to TRBJ1-1; D might be TRBD1 (5 bases). Germline V CDR1 and CDR2: MNHNY, SVGAGI (reference sequence). This CDR3 is built from 14 residues. V was cut by 2 bases and J by 2 bases, with 9 bases left in between. The CDR3 loop is CASSYRGGNTEAFF. The DNA for the CDR3 is TGTGCCAGCAGTTACCGGGGCGGAAACACTGAAGCTTTCTTT.

V is TRBV7-9 and J is TRBJ2-7, with D unclear. Trimming left V 1 base short and J 13 bases short, with 11 bases between. CDR1 is SEHNR, CDR2 FQNEAQ, per germline (reference sequence). CDR3 size: 11 residues. The CDR3 DNA is TGTGCCAGCAGCTTAGGACCGCTCCGCTACTTC. It is translated as CASSLGPLRYF.

The chain has TRBV5-1 and TRBJ2-7; D may be TRBD1 (5 bases). Trimming left V 5 bases short and J 3 bases short, with 12 bases between. Germline CDR1 reads SGHRS; CDR2 reads YFSETQ. This CDR3 has 13 amino acids. CDR3 residues: CASSQGSSYEQYF. In DNA form, the CDR3 reads TGCGCCAGCAGTCAGGGTAGTAGCTACGAGCAGTACTTC.

J is TRBJ2-7 and V is TRBV7-8; 12 bases are shared with TRBD2. Trimming cost V 8 bases and J 5 bases; bases outside gene matches: 10. The CDR3 covers 15 residues. The germline CDR1 and CDR2 sequences are SGHVS and FQNEAQ. For the CDR3, the DNA is TGTGCCAGCCGCGAGACAGGACTAGCGGGAAACGAGCAGTACTTC. Encoded protein: CASRETGLAGNEQYF.

J is TRBJ1-4 and V is TRBV14, with 8 nucleotides matching TRBD1. The CDR3 has 13 residues. Germline CDR1 SGHDN, CDR2 FVKESK. V shed 6 bases and J 7 bases; nucleotides not matched to a gene: 4. For the CDR3, the DNA is TGTGCCAGCAGACGGACAGGGTTTGAAAAACTGTTTTTT. Protein: CASRRTGFEKLFF. Variable domain in full (rest from reference TRBV14 and TRBJ1-4): EAGVTQFPSHSVIEKGQTVTLRCDPISGHDNLYWYRRVMGKEIKFLLHFVKESKQDESGMPNNRFLAERTGGTYSTLKVQPAELEDSGVYFCASRRTGFEKLFFGSGTQLSVL.